The following is a T cell receptor (beta chain) sequence with its context. It has no known antigen specificity. Base qualities are not provided; no much larger clone lies one nucleotide away. CDR1 and CDR2, per the germline V gene, are KGHDR and SFDVKD. Compared with germline, V lacks 1 base and J lacks 11 bases; bases without a gene match: 7. The CDR3 numbers 15 residues from cysteine through phenylalanine. Only the CDR3 part of the read is kept: 45 bases, read in frame from the first base. Whole blood was collected in K2EDTA tubes by collaborating institutions according to the institutions' own protocols. For TCRbeta analysis, collaborator samples were shipped as frozen whole blood, as isolated PBMCs, or as DNA extracted from either sample type. TCRbeta CDR3 regions were amplified from genomic DNA by means of the immunoSEQ Assay, a bias-controlled multiplex PCR. Per the source publication's procedure: Nucleated cell counts per sample were estimated from amplification of reference gene primers within the assay. To quantify the absolute abundance of each unique TCRbeta CDR3 rearrangement, sequence reads were collapsed and filtered. For each sample, productive Simpson clonality was calculated as the square root of Simpson's diversity index across productive rearrangements. Entries here come from immuneACCESS through TCRdb and include only in-frame sequences with V and J called. Some clones fail to appear in such tables; in the studies checked, an unresolved V gene covers under half of the shortfall, and the cause of the remainder is unknown. Clonal size and the V and J genes are those of that table, whereas D and trimming came from the DNA. Within this sample are 55,000 or so clones, with 70% to 90% of them counted one time only. The top ten hold roughly 6.4% of the sample.

These data come from a study of blood T cell repertoires in COVID-19 (dated by TCRdb to the early 2020s). Study-level background: Samples from collaborators originated in the United States, Italy and Spain and spanned both the acute and convalescent phases of COVID-19. The prospective study material was composed of cDNA or gDNA derived from T cells, B-cell-depleted T cells, or PBMCs. The dataset comprised deeply sampled blood TCRbeta repertoires from subjects exposed to, actively infected with, or recovered from COVID-19. The repertoires were released in a freely available public database intended as a resource for research on the immune response to SARS-CoV-2. The samples were drawn from two sources: the first 160 participants of the ongoing ImmuneRACE study, and 1,200 or so subjects contributed by 6 global collaborators. Sample metadata almost always included a de-identified subject ID, COVID-19 status, age in years and sex. Where available, HLA class I and class II types were taken from metadata supplied by the sample provider and were not determined by assay-based typing. What the research found in general, with its limitations: The amount of clinical and demographic metadata varied by source and participant and was provided uncurated.

The rearranged segments are TRBV24-1 and TRBJ1-4; 9 middle bases align to TRBD1. Sequencing input: peripheral blood. This TCR was recovered from a man between 60 and 70 years old with active or convalescent COVID-19. The sequenced DNA: TGTGCCACCAGTGATTTTGGGACAGGGATAGATAAACTGTTTTTT. This sequence encodes CATSDFGTGIDKLFF.